This is a list of T cell receptor beta chains from one sample in a study of blood T cell repertoires in COVID-19. Method: immunoSEQ multiplex PCR; TCRdb's copy keeps in-frame clones and lacks some. The sample yields 150,000 to 160,000 clones, around three quarters seen once. The sequenced material came from peripheral blood. The receptors were gathered from a man at least 80 years old with acute or convalescent COVID-19. CDR3s leave out the opening cysteine and the closing phenylalanine or tryptophan. Fields, in order: V gene, J gene, D gene, CDR3 protein. D genes are given only for firm matches.

TRBV3-1/TRBV3-2,TRBJ1-2,-,ASSQDLKGSHYGYT
TRBV5-1,TRBJ2-6,TRBD1,ASSYPRDSSGANVLT
TRBV7-2,TRBJ2-5,TRBD2,ASSLTGTSQETQY
TRBV27,TRBJ2-2,-,ASSRYQDRTTGELF
TRBV28,TRBJ1-2,-,ATPRTSEDGYT
TRBV6-5,TRBJ2-1,TRBD2,ASSYVGGEQF
TRBV6-4,TRBJ2-1,TRBD1,ASRRQGTDNEQF
TRBV4-1,TRBJ2-3,-,ASSQDMGPDTQY
TRBV6-5,TRBJ2-5,TRBD1,ASSRDRVNLETQY
TRBV11-2,TRBJ2-1,TRBD1,ASSAGVGTGLF
TRBV5-1,TRBJ2-2,-,ASSSSQRVTGELF
TRBV14,TRBJ2-1,TRBD2,ASSGTSAYNEQF
TRBV19,TRBJ1-2,-,ASRLLTQNYGYT